This T cell receptor (beta chain) stems from a study of cytomegalovirus exposure and HLA in healthy donors. This clone was counted a few times. Use of 60 Vbeta and 13 Jbeta primers characterized the PCR. Sequencing used immunoSEQ multiplex PCR; TCRdb keeps in-frame clones, though not all of them. The table includes some 55,000 clones, approximately 83% detected once. Per the germline V gene, CDR1 is SNHLY and CDR2 is FYNNEI. V shed 1 base and J shed 5 bases, with 14 bases lying between them. The CDR3 sequence is 15 residues long. Sample: PBMCs. The origin of this receptor is a man aged 35-49 years in good health and CMV-seronegative. The chain couples TRBV2 to TRBJ2-5; D is possibly TRBD2 (7 bases). The CDR3 loop is CASSEGLRGGETQYF. CDR3 in DNA: TGTGCCAGCAGTGAAGGTCTCAGGGGAGGGGAGACCCAGTACTTC.